Following are 18 T cell receptor beta chains from one sample sequenced in a study of cytomegalovirus exposure and HLA in healthy donors. The PCR ran on 60 Vbeta and 13 Jbeta primers. Generated by immunoSEQ multiplex PCR, the TCRdb table keeps only in-frame clones and is missing some. Of 180,000 or so clones in the sample, roughly 75% were seen once. Sequencing was performed on PBMCs. These TCRs come from a middle-aged woman in good health and CMV-seropositive.

The chain employs TRBV5-1 and TRBJ1-3; weak D call: TRBD1 (6 bases). The CDR3 contains 16 residues. V lost 2 bases and J lost 0, with 12 bases in between. Germline V lookup: CDR1 SGHRS, CDR2 YFSETQ. Here the CDR3 reads CASSFTGRDSGNTIYF. The CDR3 DNA reads TGCGCCAGCAGCTTCACAGGGAGAGACTCTGGAAACACCATATATTTT.

The V call is TRBV28, the J call TRBJ2-7; TRBD2 might be the D (6 bases). This CDR3 has 14 amino acids. Looked up from germline, CDR1 is MDHEN and CDR2 is SYDVKM. The ends were cut back, 5 bases at V and 6 bases at J, with 17 bases in the middle. This chain's CDR3 is CASSGGTPRREQYF. Here the CDR3 DNA reads TGTGCCAGCAGTGGCGGGACCCCCCGACGCGAGCAGTACTTC.

The chain links TRBV2 to TRBJ1-3, with D tentatively TRBD1 (6 bases). V was trimmed by 6 bases and J by 5 bases, leaving 14 bases between them. This CDR3 is built from 14 residues. From germline, CDR1 is SNHLY and CDR2 FYNNEI. The CDR3 nucleotides are TGTGCCAGCAGCGCCCAAGGGGACAGAAACACCATATATTTT. Translating it yields CASSAQGDRNTIYF.

The CDR3 region has the DNA TGTGCCAGCAGTTTATCTACCCCTGAAGCGAGAGAAGCTTTCTTT. Its protein product is CASSLSTPEAREAFF. This sequence joins TRBV28 and TRBJ1-1; D not resolved. The V gene's germline CDR1 is MDHEN and CDR2 SYDVKM. The CDR3 extends over 15 amino acids. Trimming left V 1 base short and J 8 bases short, with 17 bases between.

The chain employs TRBV7-9 and TRBJ2-7, with no clear D. CDR3 size: 14 residues. Germline CDR1 and CDR2: SEHNR and FQNEAQ (reference sequence). Trimming took 0 bases from V and 6 from J, leaving 12 bases between them. The CDR3 DNA is TGTGCCAGCAGCTTAGCCAGCGAGATCGGCGAGCAGTACTTC. This sequence encodes CASSLASEIGEQYF.

The V call is TRBV7-2, the J call TRBJ2-6; 7 positions agree with TRBD1. Looked up from germline, CDR1 is SGHTA and CDR2 is FQGNSA. V lost 4 bases, J lost 0 bases, and 6 bases stayed unmatched. The CDR3 is made up of 17 amino acids. The CDR3 DNA follows: TGTGCCAGCAGCTCGAGGGGGCTCACCTCTGGGGCCAACGTCCTGACTTTC. This sequence encodes CASSSRGLTSGANVLTF.

V gene TRBV14 combines with J gene TRBJ2-7; D is possibly TRBD2 (5 bases). Trimming removed 0 bases at V and 2 bases at J, with 8 bases between. The CDR3 is 14 amino acids. Looked up from germline, CDR1 is SGHDN and CDR2 is FVKESK. CDR3 protein: CASSQEGRTYEQYF. For the CDR3, the DNA is TGTGCCAGCAGCCAAGAAGGGAGAACCTACGAGCAGTACTTC.

This clone was detected a few times. The chain has TRBV28 and TRBJ1-2; 7 nucleotides match TRBD1. Germline CDR1 reads MDHEN; CDR2 reads SYDVKM. The CDR3 spans 14 residues. Trimming removed 5 bases from V and 4 bases from J; junction bases left unmatched: 7. The CDR3 is CASSRPTGTYGYTF. The CDR3, as DNA: TGTGCCAGCAGTCGCCCGACAGGGACCTATGGCTACACCTTC.

Comments on this clone: A junction end diverges from the germline sequence, so it may reflect a read error. The chain links TRBV7-9 to TRBJ1-1; TRBD1 matches 8 bases. CDR1 is SEHNR and CDR2 is FQNEAQ in the germline V gene (reference sequence). There are 15 residues in the CDR3. Written as DNA, the CDR3 is TGTTCCAGCAGCATAACAGGGGGTGGACGGACTGAAGCTTTCTTT. Protein sequence: CSSSITGGGRTEAFF.

This chain links TRBV15 with TRBJ1-3, with 12 bases lining up with TRBD1. Germline V lookup: CDR1 LNHNV, CDR2 YYDKDF (reference sequence). V was pared by 4 bases and J by 4 bases, with 5 bases of the junction left unmatched. The length of the CDR3 is 16 residues. In DNA form, the CDR3 reads TGTGCCACCAGCAAAGGGACAGGGGGCAAAGGAAACACCATATATTTT. Its protein is CATSKGTGGKGNTIYF. The full variable domain, completed using reference TRBV15 and TRBJ1-3, is DAMVIQNPRYQVTQFGKPVTLSCSQTLNHNVMYWYQQKSSQAPKLLFHYYDKDFNNEADTPDNFQSRRPNTSFCFLDIRSPGLGDTAMYLCATSKGTGGKGNTIYFGEGSWLTVV.

The gene calls are TRBV5-1 and TRBJ1-3, with TRBD1 matching 9 bases. This CDR3 is 15 amino acids long. Germline values: CDR1 SGHRS, CDR2 YFSETQ. Trimming removed 1 base from V and 6 bases from J; junction bases left unmatched: 5. The CDR3 spells CASSLKTGGQNTIYF. CDR3 nucleotides: TGCGCCAGCAGCTTGAAGACAGGGGGTCAAAACACCATATATTTT. Full variable domain (remainder filled in from reference TRBV5-1 and TRBJ1-3): KAGVTQTPRYLIKTRGQQVTLSCSPISGHRSVSWYQQTPGQGLQFLFEYFSETQRNKGNFPGRFSGRQFSNSRSEMNVSTLELGDSALYLCASSLKTGGQNTIYFGEGSWLTVV.

The chain recombines TRBV7-8 with TRBJ2-1, with 11 bases lining up with TRBD2. The CDR3 is 16 residues long. With V trimmed by 4 bases and J by 0 bases, 2 bases remained unmatched. Germline CDR1 and CDR2: SGHVS and FQNEAQ. The CDR3 DNA is TGTGCCAGCAGCTGGACTAGCGGGTTCTCCTACAATGAGCAGTTCTTC. It specifies CASSWTSGFSYNEQFF. The entire variable domain, with the rest obtained from reference TRBV7-8 and TRBJ2-1, is as follows: GAGVSQSPRYKVAKRGQDVALRCDPISGHVSLFWYQQALGQGPEFLTYFQNEAQLDKSGLPSDRFFAERPEGSVSTLKIQRTQQEDSAVYLCASSWTSGFSYNEQFFGPGTRLTVL.

The gene calls are TRBV28 and TRBJ1-2; 7 nucleotides match TRBD1. CDR3 length: 23 amino acids. V gave up 3 bases and J gave up 2 bases; unmatched junction bases: 30. Looked up from germline, CDR1 is MDHEN and CDR2 is SYDVKM. CDR3 DNA: TGTGCCAGCAGTTTGCACCCTTCTTGGGTCGGGCGGCAAGGGACAGACCCCAACTATGGCTACACCTTC. Protein product: CASSLHPSWVGRQGTDPNYGYTF.

The genes are TRBV5-1 and TRBJ2-7; 12 bases line up with TRBD2. This CDR3 is 15 amino acids long. Germline lookup yields CDR1 SGHRS and CDR2 YFSETQ. After removal of 4 bases from V and 3 bases from J, the junction contained 5 bases not matched to a gene. CDR3 residues: CASSRLAGERYEQYF. The CDR3 DNA reads TGCGCCAGCAGCAGACTAGCGGGAGAGCGCTACGAGCAGTACTTC.

J is TRBJ2-3 and V is TRBV7-6, with a possible D match to TRBD1 (7 bases). V was pared by 5 bases and J by 2 bases, with 14 bases between. The CDR3 is made up of 15 amino acids. Per the germline V gene, CDR1 is SGHVS and CDR2 is FNYEAQ. This CDR3 reads CASSQGGPNTDTQYF. The CDR3 region has the DNA TGTGCCAGCAGCCAGGGGGGCCCAAACACAGATACGCAGTATTTT.

The chain combines TRBV7-3 with TRBJ2-1; tentatively, D is TRBD1 (6 bases). Germline CDR1 SGHTA, CDR2 FQGTGA. With 5 bases removed from V and 1 base from J, the gap between germline ends came to 12 bases. The CDR3 spans 15 residues. DNA for the CDR3: TGTGCCAGCAGCCTATGGGACACGTCCTACAATGAGCAGTTCTTC. Translation gives CASSLWDTSYNEQFF.

V usage is TRBV28 and J usage is TRBJ1-2; TRBD1 agrees at 8 bases. CDR1 is MDHEN, CDR2 SYDVKM, per germline. V lost 4 bases, J lost 0 bases, and 10 bases stayed unmatched. The CDR3 contains 17 residues. The CDR3 DNA is TGTGCCAGCAGTTCAATCCGGGACAGGTTTGCTAACTATGGCTACACCTTC. Protein sequence: CASSSIRDRFANYGYTF.

V and J are TRBV4-3 and TRBJ2-2; 14 bases are a match to TRBD2. The germline V gene has CDR1 LGHNA and CDR2 YSLEER. Germline trimming cut 3 bases from V and 3 bases from J; bases unmatched to any gene: 6. The CDR3 contains 18 residues. The CDR3 DNA follows: TGCGCCAGCAGCCATCCCCGGACTAGCGGGAGGTACACCGGGGAGCTGTTTTTT. Protein: CASSHPRTSGRYTGELFF.